The entry that follows covers one T cell receptor (beta chain) sequence. Its antigen is unidentified. This sample is part of a study of shared clonotypes between healthy human individuals. Study findings and constraints: Clonotypes that were shared across a handful of donors made up roughly 5% of naive CD4 clonotypes.

Each of the donors was a healthy adult who was HIV-negative and had not had a recent acute infection or vaccination. Evenly divided among several immunoSEQ plates was the genomic DNA of each subset. Sequencing was performed with immunoSEQ multiplex PCR; in TCRdb, only in-frame clones are kept and a portion is missing. The top ten clones hold 0.7% to 0.95% of a sample with about 1.1 million clones, around three quarters of them seen once. This receptor was taken from a man aged 18 to 29 in good health. Some clones in this sample may be carry-over from other donors' samples. The sequenced sample consisted of memory CD4+ T cells from PBMCs. As for subset: CD45RA-negative fraction.

The CDR3 loop reads CASSKVVGISYEQYF. CDR3 bases: TGTGCCAGCAGCAAAGTGGTAGGGATCTCCTACGAGCAGTACTTC. The chain combines TRBV7-9 with TRBJ2-7; D unresolved. Germline V gives CDR1 SEHNR, CDR2 FQNEAQ (reference sequence). The V and J ends lost 5 bases and 0 bases respectively, with 14 bases between them. CDR3 length: 15 amino acids.